Listed below are T cell receptor beta chains from one sample, sequenced in a study of blood T cell repertoires in COVID-19. Method: immunoSEQ multiplex PCR; TCRdb's copy keeps in-frame clones and lacks some. The sample has roughly 180,000 clones, 86% seen once. Sequenced input: peripheral blood. Receptors originate from a man between 65 and 80 years old with active or convalescent COVID-19. CDR3s include the opening cysteine and the closing phenylalanine or tryptophan. The D gene is left open where the match is weak. For some rows the clone size is stated as once, few or many, or as a class when expanded; others skip it.

CDR3: CASDRQGRFGYTF
DNA: TGTGCCAGCGATAGACAGGGGAGGTTTGGCTACACCTTC
V: TRBV2
size: .
J: TRBJ1-2
length: 13
D: TRBD1

CDR3: CATSDLYQGGKETQYF
DNA: TGTGCCACCAGTGATCTCTATCAGGGAGGAAAAGAGACCCAGTACTTC
V: TRBV24-1
size: .
J: TRBJ2-5
length: 16
D: .

CDR3: CASSSFGTGNYGYTF
DNA: TGTGCCAGCAGTTCCTTTGGGACAGGGAACTATGGCTACACCTTC
V: TRBV27
size: .
J: TRBJ1-2
length: 15
D: TRBD1

CDR3: CASSVSGAPYNEQFF
DNA: TGTGCCAGCAGCGTTAGCGGGGCCCCCTACAATGAGCAGTTCTTC
V: TRBV9
size: .
J: TRBJ2-1
length: 15
D: TRBD2

CDR3: CATRQGGLAGGGGETQYF
DNA: TGTGCCACCAGACAGGGAGGACTAGCGGGAGGTGGGGGGGAGACCCAGTACTTC
V: TRBV15
size: .
J: TRBJ2-5
length: 18
D: TRBD2

CDR3: CASSESLAGGPETQYF
DNA: TGTGCCAGCAGTGAATCACTAGCGGGGGGGCCTGAGACCCAGTACTTC
V: TRBV2
size: .
J: TRBJ2-5
length: 16
D: TRBD2

CDR3: CASSRPRDEQFF
DNA: TGTGCCAGCAGCAGGCCCCGGGATGAGCAGTTCTTC
V: TRBV7-2
size: .
J: TRBJ2-1
length: 12
D: .

CDR3: CASSRWVGAGELFF
DNA: TGTGCCAGCAGCCGCTGGGTAGGGGCCGGGGAGCTGTTTTTT
V: TRBV7-2
size: .
J: TRBJ2-2
length: 14
D: .

CDR3: CASSSQAPYSNQPQHF
DNA: TGTGCCAGCAGCTCTCAGGCACCTTATAGCAATCAGCCCCAGCATTTT
V: TRBV7-8
size: .
J: TRBJ1-5
length: 16
D: .

CDR3: CASSLAGPSYNEQFF
DNA: TGTGCCAGCAGTCTAGCGGGACCCTCCTACAATGAGCAGTTCTTC
V: TRBV28
size: .
J: TRBJ2-1
length: 15
D: TRBD2

CDR3: CASSLETGGDGNTIYF
DNA: TGCGCCAGCAGCTTGGAGACAGGGGGAGATGGAAACACCATATATTTT
V: TRBV5-1
size: .
J: TRBJ1-3
length: 16
D: TRBD1

CDR3: CASSPDGGPQPQHF
DNA: TGTGCCAGCAGCCCGGACGGGGGGCCTCAGCCCCAGCATTTT
V: TRBV7-2
size: .
J: TRBJ1-5
length: 14
D: .

CDR3: CASMARKGAGETQYF
DNA: TGTGCCAGTATGGCTCGAAAGGGAGCTGGAGAGACCCAGTACTTC
V: TRBV19
size: .
J: TRBJ2-5
length: 15
D: .

CDR3: CASSMVDSQGANTGELFF
DNA: TGTGCCAGTAGTATGGTGGACAGCCAAGGGGCGAACACCGGGGAGCTGTTTTTT
V: TRBV19
size: .
J: TRBJ2-2
length: 18
D: .

CDR3: CASSVGYSYEQYF
DNA: TGTGCCAGCAGCGTAGGTTATAGCTACGAGCAGTACTTC
V: TRBV9
size: few
J: TRBJ2-7
length: 13
D: .

CDR3: CASSRGLANHNEQFF
DNA: TGTGCCAGCAGCAGGGGACTAGCGAACCACAATGAGCAGTTCTTC
V: TRBV6-5
size: few
J: TRBJ2-1
length: 15
D: TRBD2

CDR3: CASSFGQTAYGYTF
DNA: TGCGCCAGCAGCTTTGGACAGACCGCCTATGGCTACACCTTC
V: TRBV5-1
size: .
J: TRBJ1-2
length: 14
D: .

CDR3: CASSYSQNTEAFF
DNA: TGTGCCAGCAGTTACTCTCAGAACACTGAAGCTTTCTTT
V: TRBV6-2/TRBV6-3
size: .
J: TRBJ1-1
length: 13
D: .

CDR3: CASSPGQAGELFF
DNA: TGCGCCAGCAGCCCCGGACAGGCCGGGGAGCTGTTTTTT
V: TRBV5-1
size: .
J: TRBJ2-2
length: 13
D: TRBD1

CDR3: CASSHGGLGSEQYF
DNA: TGTGCCAGCAGCCATGGAGGGCTGGGTTCCGAGCAGTACTTC
V: TRBV25-1
size: once
J: TRBJ2-7
length: 14
D: .

CDR3: CASSLGTGTRHQETQYF
DNA: TGTGCCAGCAGCTTAGGGACAGGGACGCGGCACCAAGAGACCCAGTACTTC
V: TRBV5-8
size: .
J: TRBJ2-5
length: 17
D: TRBD1

CDR3: CASSYSRTGKSPLHF
DNA: TGTGCCAGCAGTTACTCCCGGACAGGAAAGTCACCCCTCCACTTT
V: TRBV6-5
size: .
J: TRBJ1-6
length: 15
D: TRBD1

CDR3: CASTQTVNYGYTF
DNA: TGTGCCAGCACTCAGACAGTTAACTATGGCTACACCTTC
V: TRBV7-2
size: .
J: TRBJ1-2
length: 13
D: .

CDR3: CASSGYGYTF
DNA: TGTGCCAGCAGCGGGTATGGCTACACCTTC
V: TRBV28
size: .
J: TRBJ1-2
length: 10
D: .

CDR3: CASSAGQNTDTQYF
DNA: TGCGCCAGCAGTGCGGGACAGAACACAGATACGCAGTATTTT
V: TRBV10-1
size: .
J: TRBJ2-3
length: 14
D: TRBD1

CDR3: CASSYELGQGDTQYF
DNA: TGTGCCAGCAGTTACGAATTGGGACAGGGGGATACGCAGTATTTT
V: TRBV6-2/TRBV6-3
size: .
J: TRBJ2-3
length: 15
D: TRBD1

CDR3: CASSANRGQNYGYTF
DNA: TGTGCCAGCAGCGCAAACAGGGGCCAGAACTATGGCTACACCTTC
V: TRBV7-9
size: .
J: TRBJ1-2
length: 15
D: TRBD1

CDR3: CAWVRESTTGELFF
DNA: TGTGCCTGGGTCCGGGAGTCTACCACCGGGGAGCTGTTTTTT
V: TRBV30
size: .
J: TRBJ2-2
length: 14
D: .

CDR3: CASSQVPDRAFPQHF
DNA: TGCGCCAGCAGCCAAGTCCCCGACAGGGCATTTCCCCAGCATTTT
V: TRBV4-1
size: .
J: TRBJ1-5
length: 15
D: TRBD1

CDR3: CASSSGGTNEKLFF
DNA: TGTGCCAGCAGTTCAGGGGGGACTAATGAAAAACTGTTTTTT
V: TRBV5-4
size: .
J: TRBJ1-4
length: 14
D: TRBD1

CDR3: CASSIDGGASRETQYF
DNA: TGTGCCAGTAGTATAGATGGGGGGGCGAGTCGAGAGACCCAGTACTTC
V: TRBV19
size: .
J: TRBJ2-5
length: 16
D: .

CDR3: CASSSPTASSGNTIYF
DNA: TGTGCCAGCTCATCCCCGACAGCGAGCTCTGGAAACACCATATATTTT
V: TRBV18
size: .
J: TRBJ1-3
length: 16
D: .

CDR3: CASSFSQGLMNTEAFF
DNA: TGCGCCAGCAGCTTTTCACAGGGGTTGATGAACACTGAAGCTTTCTTT
V: TRBV5-1
size: .
J: TRBJ1-1
length: 16
D: TRBD1

CDR3: CASRPQINQPQHF
DNA: TGTGCCAGCAGGCCACAGATAAACCAGCCCCAGCATTTT
V: TRBV7-2
size: .
J: TRBJ1-5
length: 13
D: .

CDR3: CASSQEAAGGINEQFF
DNA: TGCGCCAGCAGCCAAGAGGCTGCGGGGGGGATCAATGAGCAGTTCTTC
V: TRBV4-3
size: .
J: TRBJ2-1
length: 16
D: TRBD2

CDR3: CASSFRDRETEAFF
DNA: TGTGCCAGCAGTTTCCGGGACAGGGAGACTGAAGCTTTCTTT
V: TRBV27
size: .
J: TRBJ1-1
length: 14
D: TRBD1

CDR3: CASSQERTGKGYGYTF
DNA: TGTGCCAGCAGCCAAGAGCGGACAGGGAAAGGCTATGGCTACACCTTC
V: TRBV3-1/TRBV3-2
size: .
J: TRBJ1-2
length: 16
D: TRBD1

CDR3: CASSLAPRGLGTEAFF
DNA: TGTGCCAGCTCACTAGCTCCGAGGGGGCTGGGGACTGAAGCTTTCTTT
V: TRBV18
size: .
J: TRBJ1-1
length: 16
D: TRBD1

CDR3: CASGSTGLVSEQYF
DNA: TGTGCCAGCGGATCCACGGGACTAGTAAGCGAGCAGTACTTC
V: TRBV7-2
size: .
J: TRBJ2-7
length: 14
D: TRBD2

CDR3: CASSPRQGDYGYTF
DNA: TGTGCCAGCTCACCGAGACAGGGTGACTATGGCTACACCTTC
V: TRBV18
size: .
J: TRBJ1-2
length: 14
D: TRBD1